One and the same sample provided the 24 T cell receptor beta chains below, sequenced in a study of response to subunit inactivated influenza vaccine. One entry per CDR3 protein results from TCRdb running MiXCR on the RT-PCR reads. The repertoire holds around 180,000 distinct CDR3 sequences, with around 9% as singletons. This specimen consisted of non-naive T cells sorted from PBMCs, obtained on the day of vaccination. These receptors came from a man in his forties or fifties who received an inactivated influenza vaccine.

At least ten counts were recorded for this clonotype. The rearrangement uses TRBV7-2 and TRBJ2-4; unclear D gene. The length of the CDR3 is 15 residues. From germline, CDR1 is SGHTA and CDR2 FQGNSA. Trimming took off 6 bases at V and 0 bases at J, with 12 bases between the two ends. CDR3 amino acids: CASSSYDLAKNIQYF. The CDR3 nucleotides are TGTGCCAGCAGTTCCTACGATCTAGCCAAAAACATTCAGTACTTC.

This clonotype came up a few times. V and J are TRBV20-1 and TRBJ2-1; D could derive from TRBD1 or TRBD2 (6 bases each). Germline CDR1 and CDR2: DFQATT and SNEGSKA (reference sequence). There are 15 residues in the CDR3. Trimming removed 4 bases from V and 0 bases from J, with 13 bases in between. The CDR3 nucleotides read TGCAGTGCTACGGGGGCGGGCTACTCCTACAATGAGCAGTTCTTC. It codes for CSATGAGYSYNEQFF.

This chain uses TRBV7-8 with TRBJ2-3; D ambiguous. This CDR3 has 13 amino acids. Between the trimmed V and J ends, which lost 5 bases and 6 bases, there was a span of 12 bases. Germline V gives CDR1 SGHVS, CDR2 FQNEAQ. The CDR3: CASSLGQWDTQYF. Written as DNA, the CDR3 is TGTGCCAGCAGCCTAGGCCAGTGGGATACGCAGTATTTT.

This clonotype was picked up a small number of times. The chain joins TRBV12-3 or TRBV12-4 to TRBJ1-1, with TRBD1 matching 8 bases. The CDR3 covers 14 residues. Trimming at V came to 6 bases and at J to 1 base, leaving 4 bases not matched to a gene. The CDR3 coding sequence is TGTGCCAGCAGGGTGACAGGGGCGAACACTGAAGCTTTCTTT. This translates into CASRVTGANTEAFF.

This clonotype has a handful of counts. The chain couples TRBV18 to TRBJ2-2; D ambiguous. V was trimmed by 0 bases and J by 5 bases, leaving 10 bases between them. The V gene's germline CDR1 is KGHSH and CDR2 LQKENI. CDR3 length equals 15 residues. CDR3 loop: CASSPPGVLTGELFF. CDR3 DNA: TGTGCCAGCTCACCACCAGGCGTTCTTACCGGGGAGCTGTTTTTT. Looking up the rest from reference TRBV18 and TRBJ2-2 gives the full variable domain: NAGVMQNPRHLVRRRGQEARLRCSPMKGHSHVYWYRQLPEEGLKFMVYLQKENIIDESGMPKERFSAEFPKEGPSILRIQQVVRGDSAAYFCASSPPGVLTGELFFGEGSRLTVL.

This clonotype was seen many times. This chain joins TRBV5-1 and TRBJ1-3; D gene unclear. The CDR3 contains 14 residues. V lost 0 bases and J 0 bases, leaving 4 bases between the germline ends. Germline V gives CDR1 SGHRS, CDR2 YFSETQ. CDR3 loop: CASSLASSGNTIYF. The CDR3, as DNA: TGCGCCAGCAGCTTGGCCAGCTCTGGAAACACCATATATTTT.

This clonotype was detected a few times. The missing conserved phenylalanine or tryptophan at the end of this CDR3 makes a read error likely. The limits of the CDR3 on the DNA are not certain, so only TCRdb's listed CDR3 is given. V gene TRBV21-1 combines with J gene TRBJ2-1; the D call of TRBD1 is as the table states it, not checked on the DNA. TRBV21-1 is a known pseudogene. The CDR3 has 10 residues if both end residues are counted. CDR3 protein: CASSKVTGRI.

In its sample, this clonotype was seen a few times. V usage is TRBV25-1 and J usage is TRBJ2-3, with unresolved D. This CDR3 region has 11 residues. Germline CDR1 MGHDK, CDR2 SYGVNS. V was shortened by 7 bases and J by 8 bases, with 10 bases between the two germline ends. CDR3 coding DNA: TGTGCCAGCACCCACTTAGCTACGCAGTATTTT. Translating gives CASTHLATQYF.

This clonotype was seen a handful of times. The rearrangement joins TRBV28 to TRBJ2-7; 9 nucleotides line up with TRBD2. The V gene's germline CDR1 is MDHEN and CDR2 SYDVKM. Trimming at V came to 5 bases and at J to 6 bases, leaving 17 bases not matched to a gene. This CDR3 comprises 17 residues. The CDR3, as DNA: TGTGCCAGCAGTGCCGACCTTAGCGGGAGAGACGGTCCCGAGCAGTACTTC. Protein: CASSADLSGRDGPEQYF.

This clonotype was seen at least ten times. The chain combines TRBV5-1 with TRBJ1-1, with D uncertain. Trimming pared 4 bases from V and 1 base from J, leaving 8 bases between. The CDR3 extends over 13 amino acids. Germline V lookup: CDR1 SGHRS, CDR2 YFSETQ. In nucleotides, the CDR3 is TGCGCCAGCAGCGAGTGGGGGAACACTGAAGCTTTCTTT. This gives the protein CASSEWGNTEAFF.

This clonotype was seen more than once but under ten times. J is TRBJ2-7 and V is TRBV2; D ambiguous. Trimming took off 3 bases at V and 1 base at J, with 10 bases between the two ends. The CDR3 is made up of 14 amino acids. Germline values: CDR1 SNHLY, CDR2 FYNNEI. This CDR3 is CASSERILSYEQYF. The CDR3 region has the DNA TGTGCCAGCAGTGAGAGAATACTTTCCTACGAGCAGTACTTC.

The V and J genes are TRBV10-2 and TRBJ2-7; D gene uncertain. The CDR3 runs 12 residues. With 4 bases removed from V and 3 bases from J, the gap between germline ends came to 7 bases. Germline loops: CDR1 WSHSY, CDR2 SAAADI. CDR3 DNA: TGCGCCAGCAGTGGACGCAACTACGAGCAGTACTTC. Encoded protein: CASSGRNYEQYF.

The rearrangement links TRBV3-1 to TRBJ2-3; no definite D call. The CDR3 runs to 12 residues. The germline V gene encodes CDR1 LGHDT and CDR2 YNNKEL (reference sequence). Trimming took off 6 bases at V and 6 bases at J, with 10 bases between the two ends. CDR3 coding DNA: TGTGCCAGCAGTCAACGCAGTGATACGCAGTATTTT. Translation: CASSQRSDTQYF.

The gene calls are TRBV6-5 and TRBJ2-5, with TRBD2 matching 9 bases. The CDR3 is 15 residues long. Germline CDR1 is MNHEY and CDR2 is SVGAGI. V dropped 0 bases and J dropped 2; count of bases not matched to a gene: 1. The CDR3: CASSYSSGGQETQYF. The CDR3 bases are TGTGCCAGCAGTTACTCTAGCGGGGGACAAGAGACCCAGTACTTC.

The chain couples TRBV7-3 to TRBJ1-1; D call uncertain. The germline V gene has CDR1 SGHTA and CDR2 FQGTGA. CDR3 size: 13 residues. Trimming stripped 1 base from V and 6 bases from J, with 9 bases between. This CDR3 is CASSLNGDSEAFF. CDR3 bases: TGTGCCAGCAGCTTAAATGGGGATTCTGAAGCTTTCTTT.

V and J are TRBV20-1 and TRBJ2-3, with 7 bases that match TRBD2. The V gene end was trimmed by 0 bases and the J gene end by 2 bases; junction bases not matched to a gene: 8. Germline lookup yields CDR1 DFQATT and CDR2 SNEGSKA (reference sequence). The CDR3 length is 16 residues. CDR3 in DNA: TGCAGTGCTAGAGAGGAAAGGGGACTAACCACAGATACGCAGTATTTT. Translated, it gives CSAREERGLTTDTQYF.

This CDR3 reads CASSSRLAGGYEQYF. DNA for the CDR3: TGCGCCAGCAGCTCACGACTAGCGGGAGGGTACGAGCAGTACTTC. The V and J genes are TRBV5-1 and TRBJ2-7; 14 nucleotides line up with TRBD2. J gave up 4 bases and V 3 bases, and 3 bases lay outside the gene matches. Germline CDR1 SGHRS, CDR2 YFSETQ. The CDR3 runs 15 residues.

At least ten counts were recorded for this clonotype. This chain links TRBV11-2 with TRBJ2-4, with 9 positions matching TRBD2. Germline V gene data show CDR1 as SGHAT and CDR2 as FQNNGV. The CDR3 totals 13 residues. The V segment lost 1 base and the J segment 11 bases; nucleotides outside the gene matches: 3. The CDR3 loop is CASSLGIAGVQYF. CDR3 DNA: TGTGCCAGCAGCTTAGGAATAGCGGGGGTTCAGTACTTC.

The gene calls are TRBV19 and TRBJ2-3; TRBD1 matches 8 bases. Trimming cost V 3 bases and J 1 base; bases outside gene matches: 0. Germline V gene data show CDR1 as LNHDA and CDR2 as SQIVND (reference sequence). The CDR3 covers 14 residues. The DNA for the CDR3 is TGTGCCAGTAGTATGGGACAGGGCACAGATACGCAGTATTTT. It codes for CASSMGQGTDTQYF.

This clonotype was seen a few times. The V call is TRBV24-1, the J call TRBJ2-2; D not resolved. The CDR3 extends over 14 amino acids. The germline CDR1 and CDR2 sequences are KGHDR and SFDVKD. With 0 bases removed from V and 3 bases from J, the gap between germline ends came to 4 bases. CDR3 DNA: TGTGCCACCAGTGATTTGGGGGACACCGGGGAGCTGTTTTTT. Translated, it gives CATSDLGDTGELFF.

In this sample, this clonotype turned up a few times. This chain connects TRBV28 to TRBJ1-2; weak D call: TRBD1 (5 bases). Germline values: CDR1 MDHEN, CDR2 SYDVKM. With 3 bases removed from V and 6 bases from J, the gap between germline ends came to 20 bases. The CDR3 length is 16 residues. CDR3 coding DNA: TGTGCCAGCAGTTTCCCCTCCCTTTGGGGGGAGCATGGCTACACCTTC. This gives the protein CASSFPSLWGEHGYTF.

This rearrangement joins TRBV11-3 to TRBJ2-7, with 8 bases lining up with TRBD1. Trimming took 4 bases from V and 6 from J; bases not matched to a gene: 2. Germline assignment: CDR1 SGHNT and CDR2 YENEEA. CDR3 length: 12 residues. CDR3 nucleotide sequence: TGTGCCAGCAGCTATACAGGGGGCGAGCAGTACTTC. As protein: CASSYTGGEQYF.

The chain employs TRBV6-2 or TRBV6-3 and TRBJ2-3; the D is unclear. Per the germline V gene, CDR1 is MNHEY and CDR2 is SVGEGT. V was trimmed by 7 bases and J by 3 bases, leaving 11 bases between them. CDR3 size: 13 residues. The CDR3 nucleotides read TGTGCCAGCATGGGCTCGAGGACAGATACGCAGTATTTT. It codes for CASMGSRTDTQYF.

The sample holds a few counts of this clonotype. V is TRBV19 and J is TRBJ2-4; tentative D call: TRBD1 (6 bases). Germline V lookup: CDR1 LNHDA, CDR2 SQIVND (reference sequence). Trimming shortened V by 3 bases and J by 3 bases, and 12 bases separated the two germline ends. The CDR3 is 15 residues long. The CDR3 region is CASSIDRWDKNIQYF. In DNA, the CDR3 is TGTGCCAGTAGTATCGACAGGTGGGACAAAAACATTCAGTACTTC. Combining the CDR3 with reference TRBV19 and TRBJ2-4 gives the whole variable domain DGGITQSPKYLFRKEGQNVTLSCEQNLNHDAMYWYRQDPGQGLRLIYYSQIVNDFQKGDIAEGYSVSREKKESFPLTVTSAQKNPTAFYLCASSIDRWDKNIQYFGAGTRLSVL.